The subject of this entry is one TCR beta chain. Its antigen is currently unknown. This sample stems from a study of shared clonotypes between healthy human individuals. V shed 3 bases and J shed 6 bases, with 8 bases lying between them. The CDR3 has 12 residues. In germline, CDR1 is SEHNR, CDR2 FQNEAQ (reference sequence). TCRdb's table, derived via immunoSEQ multiplex PCR, lists solely in-frame clones and lacks some. The sample lists some 1,100,000 clones, approximately 78% occurring once. Study-level results: Sorted-subset sequencing was shown by rarefaction to be incomplete despite large depth. It was only blood that was sampled, and tissue repertoires likely differ. Expectations were that clonotype sharing among donors would be affected by sequencing depth.

Sequencing was done on a sample of memory CD4+ T cells from PBMCs. Documented subset: CD45RA-negative fraction. This sequence was found in a young man in good health. Some clones in this sample may be carry-over from other donors' samples. This chain uses TRBV7-9 with TRBJ1-2; D is ambiguous. CDR3 sequence reads: CASSFRLDGYTF. Written as DNA, the CDR3 is TGTGCCAGCAGCTTCCGACTGGATGGCTACACCTTC.